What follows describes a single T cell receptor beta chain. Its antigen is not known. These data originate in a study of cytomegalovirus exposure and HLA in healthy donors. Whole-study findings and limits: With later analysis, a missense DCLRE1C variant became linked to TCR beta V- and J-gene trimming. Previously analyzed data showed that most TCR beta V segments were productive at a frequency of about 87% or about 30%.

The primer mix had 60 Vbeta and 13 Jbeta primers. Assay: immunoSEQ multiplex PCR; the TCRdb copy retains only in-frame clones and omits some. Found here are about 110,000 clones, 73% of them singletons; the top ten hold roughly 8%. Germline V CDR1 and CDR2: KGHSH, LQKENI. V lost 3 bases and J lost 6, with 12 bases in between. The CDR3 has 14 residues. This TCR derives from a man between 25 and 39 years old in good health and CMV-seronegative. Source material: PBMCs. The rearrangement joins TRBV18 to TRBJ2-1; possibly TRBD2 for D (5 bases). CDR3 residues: CASSPPTTFNEQFF. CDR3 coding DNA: TGTGCCAGCTCACCGCCGACTACCTTCAATGAGCAGTTCTTC. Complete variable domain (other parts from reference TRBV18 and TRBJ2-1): NAGVMQNPRHLVRRRGQEARLRCSPMKGHSHVYWYRQLPEEGLKFMVYLQKENIIDESGMPKERFSAEFPKEGPSILRIQQVVRGDSAAYFCASSPPTTFNEQFFGPGTRLTVL.